What follows are 21 T cell receptor beta chains derived from one specimen sequenced in a study of cytomegalovirus exposure and HLA in healthy donors. The primer mix had 60 Vbeta and 13 Jbeta primers. The assay was immunoSEQ multiplex PCR, and TCRdb's table has in-frame clones only and misses some. Among approximately 130,000 clones listed, 55% to 75% were seen once. The sequenced sample was PBMCs. The source of these receptors is a man over 45 in good health and CMV-seropositive.

A few counts support this clone. Its ends do not fully match the called genes, so a read error is possible. The rearrangement links TRBV7-7 to TRBJ1-1, with D uncertain. There are 13 residues in the CDR3. Per germline, CDR1 SSHAT and CDR2 FNYEAQ (reference sequence). The chain's CDR3 is CASSLDMNTEAFF. CDR3 sequence (DNA): TGTGCTAGCAGCTTAGACATGAACACTGAAGCTTTCTTT.

The CDR3 DNA reads as TGCGCCAGCAGCAGGACAGGGGAGGGTATTGGTACTGAAGCTTTCTTT. Translating it yields CASSRTGEGIGTEAFF. The chain uses TRBV5-1 and TRBJ1-1; 9 nucleotides match TRBD1. Losses at the gene ends were 4 bases for V and 5 bases for J; bases not matched to a gene: 12. The CDR3 contains 16 residues. Germline assignment: CDR1 SGHRS and CDR2 YFSETQ.

This clone was counted a single time. The chain links TRBV5-4 to TRBJ2-1; 9 bases align to TRBD2. This CDR3 is 15 amino acids long. Trimming took 4 bases from V and 7 from J; bases not matched to a gene: 9. Germline CDR1 is SGHNT and CDR2 is YYREEE (reference sequence). CDR3 nucleotides: TGTGCCAGCAGCCATTCGGCGGGGGGGCCGAATGAGCAGTTCTTC. The encoded protein is CASSHSAGGPNEQFF.

The genes are TRBV2 and TRBJ1-1, with D possibly TRBD1 on 6 matching bases. Trimming stripped 2 bases from V and 5 bases from J, with 9 bases between. CDR1 SNHLY and CDR2 FYNNEI come from the germline V gene. The CDR3 runs to 13 residues. This chain's CDR3 is CASSERGGTEAFF. In nucleotides, the CDR3 is TGTGCCAGCAGTGAACGAGGGGGAACTGAAGCTTTCTTT.

This chain links TRBV6-4 with TRBJ2-7; D remains unclear. The CDR3 spans 15 residues. V lost 0 bases, J lost 4 bases, and 13 bases lay in between. Germline V gives CDR1 MRHNA, CDR2 SNTAGT. CDR3 sequence reads: CASSDSTSTGYEQYF. Written as DNA, the CDR3 is TGTGCCAGCAGTGACTCAACCAGCACCGGGTACGAGCAGTACTTC.

The DNA of the CDR3 is TGCGCCAGCAGCTTGGGAGGAGGCCGCAATCAGCCCCAGCATTTT. It specifies CASSLGGGRNQPQHF. This chain links TRBV5-1 with TRBJ1-5, with D unclear. The CDR3 sequence is 15 residues long. The V and J ends lost 0 bases and 2 bases respectively, with 9 bases between them. Germline V lookup: CDR1 SGHRS, CDR2 YFSETQ.

The V gene is TRBV19, the J gene TRBJ2-2, with 7 bases fitting TRBD2. Germline lookup yields CDR1 LNHDA and CDR2 SQIVND (reference sequence). V shed 1 base and J 4 bases; nucleotides not matched to a gene: 0. The CDR3 loop spans 14 amino acids. CDR3 DNA sequence: TGTGCCAGTAGTATAGCGGGAGGCACCGGGGAGCTGTTTTTT. Encoded protein: CASSIAGGTGELFF. Variable domain in full (rest from reference TRBV19 and TRBJ2-2): DGGITQSPKYLFRKEGQNVTLSCEQNLNHDAMYWYRQDPGQGLRLIYYSQIVNDFQKGDIAEGYSVSREKKESFPLTVTSAQKNPTAFYLCASSIAGGTGELFFGEGSRLTVL.

The gene calls are TRBV9 and TRBJ1-5; D remains unclear. This CDR3 has 15 residues. Between the trimmed V and J ends, which lost 0 bases and 0 bases, there was a span of 7 bases. The germline gives CDR1 SGDLS, CDR2 YYNGEE. The DNA of the CDR3 is TGTGCCAGCAGCGTAGAAGAGGATAGCAATCAGCCCCAGCATTTT. Amino acids: CASSVEEDSNQPQHF. The entire variable domain, with the rest obtained from reference TRBV9 and TRBJ1-5, is as follows: DSGVTQTPKHLITATGQRVTLRCSPRSGDLSVYWYQQSLDQGLQFLIQYYNGEERAKGNILERFSAQQFPDLHSELNLSSLELGDSALYFCASSVEEDSNQPQHFGDGTRLSIL.

This clone has just a few counts. This chain links TRBV27 with TRBJ1-1; D may be TRBD1 (5 bases). Germline-derived CDR1 and CDR2 are MNHEY and SMNVEV (reference sequence). The V end lost 6 bases, the J end lost 1 base, and 9 bases lay between the germline ends. The CDR3 loop spans 13 amino acids. The CDR3 nucleotides are TGTGCCAGCAGCCGGACAAAGAACACTGAAGCTTTCTTT. Encoded protein: CASSRTKNTEAFF.

This chain uses TRBV5-8 with TRBJ1-4; 7 nucleotides line up with TRBD1. The CDR3 has 19 amino acids. Germline V gene sequence: CDR1 SGHTS, CDR2 YDEGEE. V lost 4 bases and J lost 1; bases outside the gene matches: 16. CDR3 loop: CASSTYRGLLLQTNEKLFF. CDR3 DNA sequence: TGTGCCAGCAGCACCTACAGGGGCCTTCTGCTCCAAACTAATGAAAAACTGTTTTTT.

This clone was seen only a few times. The chain carries TRBV9 and TRBJ1-1; a possible D gene is TRBD1 (5 bases). CDR1 and CDR2 from the germline V gene are SGDLS and YYNGEE. Trimming stripped 1 base from V and 4 bases from J, with 8 bases between. The CDR3 is 13 residues long. This CDR3 is CASSVPGSTEAFF. CDR3 in DNA: TGTGCCAGCAGCGTACCAGGGTCCACTGAAGCTTTCTTT.

The chain couples TRBV4-3 to TRBJ2-3; D perhaps matches TRBD1 (7 bases). The germline V gene encodes CDR1 LGHNA and CDR2 YSLEER. The CDR3 runs to 15 residues. Trimming stripped 4 bases from V and 3 bases from J, with 14 bases between. The CDR3 here is CASSPGGGGTDTQYF. CDR3 sequence (DNA): TGCGCCAGCAGCCCAGGGGGAGGAGGAACAGATACGCAGTATTTT.

J is TRBJ2-5 and V is TRBV11-2; D may be TRBD2 (6 bases). Germline CDR1 reads SGHAT; CDR2 reads FQNNGV. This CDR3 spans 14 amino acids. V lost 5 bases, J lost 5 bases, and 15 bases lay in between. The CDR3 protein is CASSPVVGGETQYF. The CDR3 DNA reads TGTGCCAGCAGCCCTGTAGTTGGGGGGGAGACCCAGTACTTC. The full variable domain, in which reference TRBV11-2 and TRBJ2-5 provide the parts outside the CDR3, is EAGVAQSPRYKIIEKRQSVAFWCNPISGHATLYWYQQILGQGPKLLIQFQNNGVVDDSQLPKDRFSAERLKGVDSTLKIQPAKLEDSAVYLCASSPVVGGETQYFGPGTRLLVL.

The rearrangement links TRBV18 to TRBJ1-5, with D uncertain. CDR3 length equals 15 residues. V lost 3 bases to trimming and J lost 2 bases, with 11 bases between them. Germline values: CDR1 KGHSH, CDR2 LQKENI. The CDR3 sequence: CASSPRPVGNQPQHF. The CDR3 DNA reads as TGTGCCAGCTCACCGAGGCCCGTAGGCAATCAGCCCCAGCATTTT.

The rearrangement uses TRBV19 and TRBJ2-3; D is possibly TRBD2 (6 bases). V lost 5 bases, J lost 0 bases, and 12 bases lay in between. This CDR3 is 15 amino acids long. Germline CDR1 and CDR2: LNHDA and SQIVND (reference sequence). CDR3 in amino acids: CASSLSGLSTDTQYF. CDR3 coding DNA: TGTGCCAGTAGTCTTAGCGGCCTAAGCACAGATACGCAGTATTTT.

This clone was seen a handful of times. The genes are TRBV4-1 and TRBJ1-2; no clear D. The CDR3 extends over 15 amino acids. Looked up from germline, CDR1 is MGHRA and CDR2 is YSYEKL. V lost 0 bases to trimming and J lost 4 bases, with 12 bases between them. In DNA form, the CDR3 reads TGCGCCAGCAGCCAAGAAACCCGCGGCCTCTATGGCTACACCTTC. Amino acid sequence: CASSQETRGLYGYTF.

V gene TRBV27 combines with J gene TRBJ1-2; D possibly corresponds to TRBD1 (6 bases). This CDR3 has 13 residues. Per germline, CDR1 MNHEY and CDR2 SMNVEV (reference sequence). The V gene lost 3 bases and the J gene lost 3 bases, with 8 bases spanning the gap. CDR3 sequence (DNA): TGTGCCAGCAGTTTTAAGGGGGACTATGGCTACACCTTC. It specifies CASSFKGDYGYTF.

This clone was seen a handful of times. As DNA, the CDR3 is TGTGCCAGCAGCCTCCCCTTGAGAGGCTCCACCATATATTTT. This encodes CASSLPLRGSTIYF. The rearrangement links TRBV9 to TRBJ1-3, with D uncertain. The CDR3 length is 14 residues. CDR1 is SGDLS, CDR2 YYNGEE, per germline. V was clipped by 4 bases and J by 9 bases, with 17 bases between them.

The chain joins TRBV9 to TRBJ1-2; 7 bases match TRBD1. Germline lookup yields CDR1 SGDLS and CDR2 YYNGEE. Losses at the gene ends were 0 bases for V and 2 bases for J; bases not matched to a gene: 7. The CDR3 runs to 16 residues. The CDR3 reads CASSVVAPGQNYGYTF. CDR3 bases: TGTGCCAGCAGCGTAGTAGCCCCGGGACAGAACTATGGCTACACCTTC.

As for this clone: A junction boundary mismatches the germline segment, possibly from a read error. The V gene is TRBV6-1, the J gene TRBJ1-5; TRBD1 is a possible D gene (5 bases). Germline CDR1 is MNHNS and CDR2 is SASEGT. CDR3 length equals 15 residues. The CDR3 nucleotides are TGTGCCAGCATGGGGCGGGGGACTAGCAATCGGCCCCAGCATTTT. Protein: CASMGRGTSNRPQHF.

A few counts support this clone. The sample has other DNA sequences that encode this CDR3 too. The chain recombines TRBV5-1 with TRBJ1-2, with D perhaps TRBD1 (6 bases). Germline CDR1 SGHRS, CDR2 YFSETQ. CDR3 length: 14 amino acids. Trimming pared 0 bases from V and 2 bases from J, leaving 8 bases between. The CDR3 bases are TGCGCCAGCAGCTTGGCGGGGGGCAACTATGGCTACACCTTC. Its translation is CASSLAGGNYGYTF.